This passage covers 30 T cell receptor beta chains from one sample sequenced in a study of neurological immune-mediated disorders. TCRdb called the 5' RACE reads again in MiXCR, with one record for every CDR3 protein. The sample consists of tens of thousands of distinct CDR3 sequences, 14% of them appearing once. Input material: CD4+ T cells from blood. Receptors were obtained from a woman aged 55-69 years with HTLV-1-associated myelopathy (HAM/TSP).

Written as DNA, the CDR3 is TGTGCCAGCAGCCCCACGGGGGATGGCTACACCTTC. Translated, it gives CASSPTGDGYTF. The chain has TRBV7-9 and TRBJ1-2, with a possible D match to TRBD1 (5 bases). The CDR3 runs 12 residues. Germline assignment: CDR1 SEHNR and CDR2 FQNEAQ (reference sequence). Trimming took off 5 bases at V and 6 bases at J, with 10 bases between the two ends.

The chain has TRBV20-1 and TRBJ1-1, with a possible D match to TRBD1 (6 bases). V gave up 6 bases and J gave up 1 base, with 15 bases separating them. CDR1 is DFQATT and CDR2 is SNEGSKA in the germline V gene (reference sequence). The CDR3 runs to 14 residues. CDR3 amino acids: CSAHDGQSNTEAFF. CDR3 in DNA: TGCAGTGCCCATGACGGACAGTCGAACACTGAAGCTTTCTTT.

This clonotype has a count of ten or more. The gene calls are TRBV5-1 and TRBJ1-1; TRBD1 is a possible D gene (5 bases). Germline values: CDR1 SGHRS, CDR2 YFSETQ. The V end was cut by 0 bases, the J end by 6 bases, with 12 bases between. CDR3 size: 14 residues. CDR3 protein: CASSLGGTFSEAFF. For the CDR3, the DNA is TGCGCCAGCAGCTTGGGGGGGACCTTCTCTGAAGCTTTCTTT.

This clonotype was seen repeatedly, ten times or more. V usage is TRBV5-1 and J usage is TRBJ1-1; D is undetermined. CDR1 and CDR2 from the germline V gene are SGHRS and YFSETQ. The CDR3 covers 14 residues. V was cut by 4 bases and J by 1 base, with 11 bases left in between. The chain's CDR3 is CASSGRTTNTEAFF. In DNA, the CDR3 is TGCGCCAGCAGCGGTAGAACAACGAACACTGAAGCTTTCTTT.

The rearrangement joins TRBV5-5 to TRBJ1-5; D may be TRBD1 (6 bases). The V and J ends lost 2 bases and 1 base respectively, with 16 bases between them. From germline, CDR1 is SGHKS and CDR2 YYEKEE (reference sequence). The CDR3 runs 17 residues. The CDR3 sequence is CASSFGPVTGSNQPQHF. For the CDR3, the DNA is TGTGCCAGCAGCTTTGGCCCTGTTACAGGGAGCAATCAGCCCCAGCATTTT.

This clonotype was detected many times. V usage is TRBV27 and J usage is TRBJ2-7; 8 nucleotides align to TRBD2. In germline, CDR1 is MNHEY, CDR2 SMNVEV (reference sequence). There are 15 residues in the CDR3. V trimming: 3 bases; J trimming: 1 base; junction bases outside the gene matches: 5. The CDR3 bases are TGTGCCAGCAGTTTCGGGAGGGGGGAATCCTACGAGCAGTACTTC. Its translation: CASSFGRGESYEQYF.

This clonotype showed up many times. CDR3 residues: CASSSEGGSFEAFF. The CDR3 nucleotides are TGTGCCAGCAGTTCAGAGGGGGGTTCGTTTGAAGCTTTCTTT. The chain has TRBV2 and TRBJ1-1, with a possible D match to TRBD1 (6 bases). Trimming shortened V by 5 bases and J by 7 bases, and 17 bases separated the two germline ends. The CDR3 consists of 14 residues. Per the germline V gene, CDR1 is SNHLY and CDR2 is FYNNEI. The full variable domain, its missing parts supplied by reference TRBV2 and TRBJ1-1, is EPEVTQTPSHQVTQMGQEVILRCVPISNHLYFYWYRQILGQKVEFLVSFYNNEISEKSEIFDDQFSVERPDGSNFTLKIRSTKLEDSAMYFCASSSEGGSFEAFFGQGTRLTVV.

This clonotype was seen many times. This chain uses TRBV18 with TRBJ1-6; 8 bases match TRBD1. J gave up 6 bases and V 3 bases, and 7 bases lay outside the gene matches. The CDR3 runs 16 residues. CDR1 is KGHSH and CDR2 is LQKENI in the germline V gene. CDR3: CASSPLGTGLNSPLHF. Written as DNA, the CDR3 is TGTGCCAGCTCACCCCTCGGGACAGGCCTTAATTCACCCCTCCACTTT. The variable domain in full, completed from reference TRBV18 and TRBJ1-6, reads NAGVMQNPRHLVRRRGQEARLRCSPMKGHSHVYWYRQLPEEGLKFMVYLQKENIIDESGMPKERFSAEFPKEGPSILRIQQVVRGDSAAYFCASSPLGTGLNSPLHFGNGTRLTVT.

This clonotype occurred many times. The rearrangement joins TRBV7-2 to TRBJ1-2, with 9 bases aligning to TRBD1. V dropped 3 bases and J dropped 6; count of bases not matched to a gene: 8. Germline-derived CDR1 and CDR2 are SGHTA and FQGNSA. The CDR3 has 15 residues. The CDR3 sequence is CASSFPGGQGHGYTF. As DNA, the CDR3 is TGTGCCAGCAGCTTTCCGGGGGGACAGGGACATGGCTACACCTTC.

This clonotype was seen repeatedly, ten times or more. This sequence joins TRBV20-1 and TRBJ2-3; 9 bases are a match to TRBD1. The CDR3 is 18 amino acids. Germline CDR1 is DFQATT and CDR2 is SNEGSKA (reference sequence). Losses at the gene ends were 3 bases for V and 0 bases for J; bases not matched to a gene: 13. The CDR3 coding sequence is TGCAGTGCTAGGTTCACGGGGACAGGGATCGGGAGCACAGATACGCAGTATTTT. Protein: CSARFTGTGIGSTDTQYF.

This clonotype was seen at least ten times. The chain joins TRBV12-3 or TRBV12-4 to TRBJ1-2; no definite D call. There are 15 residues in the CDR3. Trimming pared 2 bases from V and 4 bases from J, leaving 14 bases between. The CDR3, as DNA: TGTGCCAGCAGTTTAAACCGCCACACCACCTATGGCTACACCTTC. It codes for CASSLNRHTTYGYTF.

This clonotype was counted at least ten times. V and J are TRBV3-1 and TRBJ2-3; 7 bases are a match to TRBD1. With 2 bases clipped from V and 2 bases from J, the junction kept 4 bases outside the gene matches. Per germline, CDR1 LGHDT and CDR2 YNNKEL (reference sequence). There are 15 residues in the CDR3. The CDR3 bases are TGTGCCAGCAGCCAACCCACAGGGGCCACAGATACGCAGTATTTT. Protein product: CASSQPTGATDTQYF.

At least ten counts were recorded for this clonotype. This chain uses TRBV20-1 with TRBJ1-5; D unclear. The V gene's germline CDR1 is DFQATT and CDR2 SNEGSKA (reference sequence). The CDR3 runs 13 residues. Trimming shortened V by 5 bases and J by 5 bases, and 13 bases separated the two germline ends. DNA of the CDR3: TGCAGTGCTGGAGCGGACGTCGATCAGCCCCAGCATTTT. This codes for CSAGADVDQPQHF.

At least ten counts were recorded for this clonotype. The chain links TRBV15 to TRBJ1-1, with D unresolved. The CDR3 extends over 15 amino acids. With 1 base removed from V and 4 bases from J, the gap between germline ends came to 13 bases. The germline V gene has CDR1 LNHNV and CDR2 YYDKDF (reference sequence). The CDR3 region is CATSRVGRVGTEAFF. CDR3 nucleotides: TGTGCCACCAGCAGAGTAGGGCGAGTTGGCACTGAAGCTTTCTTT.

This clonotype was seen ten or more times. The chain is built from TRBV6-6 and TRBJ2-7, with 7 bases fitting TRBD2. The ends lost 2 bases at V and 7 bases at J; junction bases unmatched: 8. Germline V gene data show CDR1 as MNHNY and CDR2 as SVGAGI (reference sequence). The CDR3 length is 14 residues. CDR3 residues: CASSYGLGRQEQYF. DNA of the CDR3: TGTGCCAGCAGTTACGGACTAGGAAGACAGGAGCAGTACTTC.

This clonotype was seen at least ten times. In DNA form, the CDR3 reads TGTGCCATCAGTGAGTCTAACAGACTAGTACAAGAGACCCAGTACTTC. Its protein product is CAISESNRLVQETQYF. The V call is TRBV10-3, the J call TRBJ2-5, with D possibly matching TRBD2 (6 bases). V lost 0 bases and J lost 2, with 13 bases in between. CDR1 and CDR2 from the germline V gene are ENHRY and SYGVKD. The CDR3 has 16 residues.

There are many counts of this clonotype. A read error may account for a junction end that differs from germline. This sequence joins TRBV7-7 and TRBJ2-2; possible D gene TRBD1, 5 bases. Germline V CDR1 and CDR2: SSHAT, FNYEAQ (reference sequence). The CDR3 has 13 amino acids. CDR3 amino acids: CASSLDRTGELFF. CDR3 sequence (DNA): TGTGCTAGCAGCCTCGACAGAACCGGGGAGCTGTTTTTT.

This clonotype was detected ten times or more. The CDR3 DNA is TGCGCCAGCAGCTTGAGGGGTTCGAACACCGGGGAGCTGTTTTTT. It translates to CASSLRGSNTGELFF. The rearrangement uses TRBV5-1 and TRBJ2-2; possible D gene TRBD1, 5 bases. The CDR3 contains 15 residues. Germline V gives CDR1 SGHRS, CDR2 YFSETQ. V was clipped by 1 base and J by 0 bases, with 7 bases between them.

This clonotype appeared a single time. The V call is TRBV29-1, the J call TRBJ2-7; 10 bases fit TRBD1. The CDR3 extends over 13 amino acids. Trimming at V came to 7 bases and at J to 1 base, leaving 4 bases not matched to a gene. Per the germline V gene, CDR1 is SQVTM and CDR2 is ANQGSEA. CDR3 coding DNA: TGCAGCGCCGGACAGGGGGATTCCTACGAGCAGTACTTC. It is translated as CSAGQGDSYEQYF.

This clonotype was seen ten or more times. The V gene is TRBV20-1, the J gene TRBJ2-5, with D possibly called TRBD1 or TRBD2 (5 bases each). Trimming cost V 3 bases and J 3 bases, with 11 bases left between them. The CDR3 is 13 amino acids. The germline gives CDR1 DFQATT, CDR2 SNEGSKA (reference sequence). CDR3 sequence: CSARRDLEETQYF. DNA for the CDR3: TGCAGTGCTAGGAGGGACCTAGAAGAGACCCAGTACTTC.

The table lists this clonotype with many counts. This sequence joins TRBV6-2 or TRBV6-3 and TRBJ2-1; TRBD2 is a possible D gene (6 bases). V was trimmed by 2 bases and J by 4 bases, leaving 15 bases between them. The germline V gene has CDR1 MNHEY and CDR2 SVGEGT. The CDR3 length is 16 residues. CDR3 sequence: CASSYGPGELYNEQFF. The CDR3 DNA is TGTGCCAGCAGTTACGGACCGGGGGAGCTATACAATGAGCAGTTCTTC.

This clonotype was seen repeatedly, ten times or more. This could be a read error, since a much larger clone is one nucleotide away. V is TRBV29-1 and J is TRBJ2-2; TRBD1 or TRBD2 may be the D gene (5 bases each). This CDR3 contains 13 residues. Looked up from germline, CDR1 is SQVTM and CDR2 is ANQGSEA. CDR3 sequence reads: CGVSPRGDGELFF. In DNA form, the CDR3 reads TGCGGCGTTTCCCCCCGAGGGGACGGGGAGCTGTTTTTT.

This clonotype was seen ten or more times. The chain combines TRBV29-1 with TRBJ1-4; 11 bases fit TRBD1. Germline V gene lookup returns CDR1 SQVTM and CDR2 ANQGSEA. The V gene end was trimmed by 5 bases and the J gene end by 5 bases; junction bases not matched to a gene: 13. CDR3 length: 17 residues. CDR3 residues: CSVRGSVGTGGNEKLFF. CDR3 bases: TGCAGCGTTCGTGGTTCGGTCGGGACAGGGGGGAATGAAAAACTGTTTTTT.

This clonotype was observed at least ten times. DNA of the CDR3: TGTGCCAGCAGTCACAGCGGAGGCGGCCAAGAGACCCAGTACTTC. Protein: CASSHSGGGQETQYF. The rearrangement joins TRBV4-2 to TRBJ2-5, with D maybe TRBD2 (5 bases). The V end lost 6 bases, the J end lost 1 base, and 15 bases lay between the germline ends. The CDR3 has 15 amino acids. The V gene's germline CDR1 is LGHNA and CDR2 YNFKEQ.

The genes are TRBV6-1 and TRBJ1-2, with no clear D. The V and J ends lost 3 bases and 4 bases respectively, with 15 bases between them. CDR3 length equals 15 residues. Germline V lookup: CDR1 MNHNS, CDR2 SASEGT. CDR3 DNA: TGTGCCAGCAGTGATCGGGAGGGATCGGGCTATGGCTACACCTTC. Translated: CASSDREGSGYGYTF.

There are many counts of this clonotype. The gene calls are TRBV11-2 and TRBJ2-3; 13 bases fit TRBD2. V was pared by 4 bases and J by 4 bases, with 5 bases of the junction left unmatched. There are 16 residues in the CDR3. Germline V gives CDR1 SGHAT, CDR2 FQNNGV. CDR3 sequence (DNA): TGTGCCAGCAGCTCCCGGACTAGCGGGGGCCCAGATACGCAGTATTTT. It codes for CASSSRTSGGPDTQYF.

This clonotype was counted many times. The chain joins TRBV20-1 to TRBJ1-4, with D maybe TRBD1 (5 bases). The CDR3 spans 17 residues. V was clipped by 3 bases and J by 8 bases, with 25 bases between them. CDR1 DFQATT and CDR2 SNEGSKA come from the germline V gene (reference sequence). CDR3 sequence reads: CSARREGWSGDGEKLFF. CDR3 bases: TGCAGTGCTAGGAGAGAAGGTTGGTCCGGGGACGGAGAAAAACTGTTTTTT.

This clonotype was recorded many times. The V and J genes are TRBV13 and TRBJ1-2; D might be TRBD1 (6 bases). The CDR3 has 13 amino acids. The V and J ends lost 8 bases and 4 bases respectively, with 14 bases between them. From germline, CDR1 is PRHDT and CDR2 FYEKMQ (reference sequence). The DNA of the CDR3 is TGTGCCAGCCTAAGGGGGGCGACCTATGGCTACACCTTC. Its translation: CASLRGATYGYTF.

This clonotype occurred many times. The rearrangement uses TRBV2 and TRBJ1-2; D uncertain. Between the trimmed V and J ends, which lost 1 base and 4 bases, there was a span of 7 bases. The CDR3 is made up of 13 amino acids. Germline values: CDR1 SNHLY, CDR2 FYNNEI. CDR3 coding DNA: TGTGCCAGCAGTGAAGGCGCAGCCTATGGCTACACCTTC. It encodes CASSEGAAYGYTF.

To note about this clonotype: Without the conserved terminal phenylalanine or tryptophan, this CDR3 likely stems from a read error. J is TRBJ1-2 and V is TRBV6-2 or TRBV6-3; 8 bases agree with TRBD1. Germline assignment: CDR1 MNHEY and CDR2 SVGEGT. V lost 7 bases, J lost 0 bases, and 7 bases stayed unmatched. CDR3 length equals 15 residues. CDR3 region: CASIQGQGSNYGYTL. CDR3 DNA: TGTGCCAGCATCCAAGGACAGGGATCTAACTATGGCTACACCTTA.